Listed below are T cell receptor beta chains from one sample, sequenced in a study of shared T cell receptors in the human thymus. Produced via immunoSEQ multiplex PCR; TCRdb's table is partial and in-frame only. The table has under 700,000 clones, about 84% seen once. These records were also assigned to another study, of human thymus T cells.

Sequences were obtained from thymocytes. The source is a boy in the first two years of life with a congenital heart defect. The CDR3 runs from the conserved cysteine through the conserved F or W. The D gene is left open where the match is weak. Expanded clones are given a class, and other clones once, few, many or no size at all.

cdr3_nt cdr3_aa v_call d_call clone_size j_call cdr3_length
TGTGCCAGCAGCGCCGACAGGGGGCAACGGGAGGGCCTGGATGAGCAGTTCTTC CASSADRGQREGLDEQFF TRBV27 TRBD1 - TRBJ2-1 18
TGTGCCAGCAGCTTAGATTTGCAGGGGACGGGGGAGCAGTACTTC CASSLDLQGTGEQYF TRBV11-3 - - TRBJ2-7 15
TGTGCCAGCAGTTCAGGACAGGGGGCGGGTAATCAGCCCCAGCATTTT CASSSGQGAGNQPQHF TRBV27 TRBD1 once TRBJ1-5 16
TGTGCCAGCAGTTTAAGACCTGGTTCGAGCGGGAAGTCCTACGAGCAGTACTTC CASSLRPGSSGKSYEQYF TRBV28 TRBD2 few TRBJ2-7 18
TGTGCCAGCAGCCAAGCGAGGCCGGGAGGGCGGCGGGACGGGGAGCTGTTTTTT CASSQARPGGRRDGELFF TRBV4-2 TRBD2 - TRBJ2-2 18
TGTGCCAGTAGTATTACAGGGAAAACGAACACTGAAGCTTTCTTT CASSITGKTNTEAFF TRBV19 - - TRBJ1-1 15
TGCAGCGTTGAGTCAGGTCTCTCCTACGAGCAGTACTTC CSVESGLSYEQYF TRBV29-1 - - TRBJ2-7 13
TGTGCCAGCAAGCGTCAGGGGCTTTGGGAGCAGTACTTC CASKRQGLWEQYF TRBV6-4 - - TRBJ2-7 13
TGCGCCAGCAGCCAAGCGTTGGGGGAGGTCTCCCTCGAGCAGTACTTC CASSQALGEVSLEQYF TRBV4-3 - - TRBJ2-7 16
TGTGCCAGCAGCGCACAGGGAAGTAATGAAAAACTGTTTTTT CASSAQGSNEKLFF TRBV27 - - TRBJ1-4 14
TGTGCCAGCAGCTTACATAGCGGGAGACAAGAGACCCAGTACTTC CASSLHSGRQETQYF TRBV6-5 TRBD2 - TRBJ2-5 15
TGCGCCAGCAGCCTACGCAGGAGGACTAGCGGGAGGAACACAGATACGCAGTATTTT CASSLRRRTSGRNTDTQYF TRBV4-1 TRBD2 - TRBJ2-3 19
TGTGCCAGCTCACCTGCCCCCGGGTGGATAGCGGGAGCCAGCCACGAGCAGTACTTC CASSPAPGWIAGASHEQYF TRBV18 TRBD2 - TRBJ2-7 19
TGTGCCAGCAGTGTTAGTCCCGGGACTCCGACCCCCTACGAGCAGTACTTC CASSVSPGTPTPYEQYF TRBV6-1 - - TRBJ2-7 17
TGTGCCAGCAGTTACGAGGAGGGAAATGGGGAGACCCAGTACTTC CASSYEEGNGETQYF TRBV6-5 - - TRBJ2-5 15
TGTGCCAGCAGTCCCGCGGGGGGCGGGACCGGGGAGCTGTTTTTT CASSPAGGGTGELFF TRBV28 TRBD2 - TRBJ2-2 15
TGTGCCAGCAGCTTAGCAACCCCAAACCTAGCGGGAGGCACAGATACGCAGTATTTT CASSLATPNLAGGTDTQYF TRBV7-9 TRBD2 - TRBJ2-3 19
TGCAGCGTTGCGCGGGGCCCTTCCCACTCTGGAAACACCATATATTTT CSVARGPSHSGNTIYF TRBV29-1 - - TRBJ1-3 16
TGTGCCAGCAGCTTGGGGCACATGAACACTGAAGCTTTCTTT CASSLGHMNTEAFF TRBV7-2 - - TRBJ1-1 14
TGTGCCAGCAGTTCGGGACAGGGGTACTATGGCTACACCTTC CASSSGQGYYGYTF TRBV27 TRBD1 - TRBJ1-2 14
TGTGCCAGCAGCTCGGGGGGGACGCGGACTAGCACAGATACGCAGTATTTT CASSSGGTRTSTDTQYF TRBV11-3 TRBD2 - TRBJ2-3 17
TGTGCCAGCTCACCGTCAACAGGGGACTGCTATGGCTACACCTTC CASSPSTGDCYGYTF TRBV18 TRBD1 - TRBJ1-2 15
TGTGCCAGCAGCCCGGAAGGCGAGGGGGTTGGGGGAGATCGGCAAGAGACCCAGTACTTC CASSPEGEGVGGDRQETQYF TRBV11-3 - - TRBJ2-5 20
TGTGCCAGCAGACACCGGGCCACCCCGGGAAATGAGCAGTTCTTC CASRHRATPGNEQFF TRBV27 - - TRBJ2-1 15
TGTGCCAGCAGTGAAGGACTCCTAGCGGGAGGCTCCTACAATGAGCAGTTCTTC CASSEGLLAGGSYNEQFF TRBV2 TRBD2 - TRBJ2-1 18
TGTGCCAGCAGCCCCGGGACAGAAATCTACGAGCAGTACTTC CASSPGTEIYEQYF TRBV7-6 TRBD1 - TRBJ2-7 14
TGTGCCAGCAGGTATAGTAGTGTGAGGGATGAGCAGTTCTTC CASRYSSVRDEQFF TRBV5-6 - - TRBJ2-1 14
TGTGCCAGCACACAGGGGGCAAATCAGCCCCAGCATTTT CASTQGANQPQHF TRBV6-6 TRBD1 - TRBJ1-5 13
TGTGCCAGCTCCGGGGTGGTCAAAAACATTCAGTACTTC CASSGVVKNIQYF TRBV6-6 - - TRBJ2-4 13
TGTGCCAGCAGTGAAGGAGACAACAAGCTAGCCAAAAACATTCAGTACTTC CASSEGDNKLAKNIQYF TRBV2 - - TRBJ2-4 17
TGTGCCAGCAGCCCCTTAGCGGGAGCAGGGGAGACCCAGTACTTC CASSPLAGAGETQYF TRBV7-6 TRBD2 - TRBJ2-5 15